This passage covers 28 T cell receptor beta chains from one sample sequenced in a study of early T cells in non-severe SARS-CoV-2 infection. TCRdb called the 5' RACE reads again in MiXCR, with one record for every CDR3 protein. The sample has 48,000 or so distinct CDR3 sequences; more than 5.5% are singletons. Source: whole blood, taken at baseline. Receptor source: an adult who was a healthcare worker with PCR-confirmed SARS-CoV-2 infection or an uninfected control (not recorded which).

This clonotype was seen only a few times. At one boundary the junction diverges from the germline segment, which might be a read error. The chain uses TRBV18 and TRBJ2-7; TRBD1 might be the D (5 bases). From germline, CDR1 is KGHSH and CDR2 LQKENI. The CDR3 spans 15 residues. The DNA for the CDR3 is TGTGCCAGCTCACCACCGAACAGGAACTCCTACGGGCAGTACTTC. Translating it yields CASSPPNRNSYGQYF.

This clonotype was detected many times. The chain carries TRBV11-2 and TRBJ2-1, with 9 bases matching TRBD1. CDR1 is SGHAT and CDR2 is FQNNGV in the germline V gene. This CDR3 region has 17 residues. V gave up 5 bases and J gave up 6 bases; unmatched junction bases: 14. Here the CDR3 reads CASSPRPPGQGGNEQFF. DNA for the CDR3: TGTGCCAGCAGCCCGCGTCCCCCGGGACAGGGAGGCAATGAGCAGTTCTTC.

This clonotype was found a few times. J is TRBJ1-6 and V is TRBV12-3 or TRBV12-4; D unresolved. The germline V and J ends were trimmed by 3 bases and 7 bases, with 10 bases remaining between them. The CDR3 loop spans 14 amino acids. CDR3 protein: CASSLMQTNSPLHF. DNA for the CDR3: TGTGCCAGCAGTTTGATGCAGACAAATTCACCCCTCCACTTT.

In this sample, this clonotype turned up many times. This sequence joins TRBV7-9 and TRBJ1-2; D is possibly TRBD1 (6 bases). CDR1 SEHNR and CDR2 FQNEAQ come from the germline V gene (reference sequence). V was pared by 4 bases and J by 4 bases, with 10 bases between. The CDR3 has 13 residues. CDR3 DNA: TGTGCCAGCAGCTCTAGGGGGACCTATGGCTACACCTTC. Protein sequence: CASSSRGTYGYTF.

This clonotype was seen ten or more times. The J gene is TRBJ2-3, the V gene TRBV12-3 or TRBV12-4; 7 nucleotides line up with TRBD2. J was trimmed by 5 bases and V by 3 bases; bases with no gene match: 8. CDR3 size: 15 residues. This CDR3 is CASSFGWGGRDTQYF. The CDR3 region has the DNA TGTGCCAGCAGTTTTGGATGGGGCGGGAGAGATACGCAGTATTTT.

Judged by abundance, this clonotype is medium-sized. The chain is built from TRBV6-2 or TRBV6-3 and TRBJ2-2; the D gene is possibly TRBD2 (5 bases). V was clipped by 0 bases and J by 5 bases, with 7 bases between them. The CDR3 consists of 14 residues. CDR1 is MNHEY, CDR2 SVGEGT, per germline. In DNA form, the CDR3 reads TGTGCCAGCAGTTACTCACTAGAGACCGGGGAGCTGTTTTTT. Translation gives CASSYSLETGELFF.

This clonotype showed up many times. The rearrangement links TRBV5-1 to TRBJ2-3; 8 nucleotides agree with TRBD2. V lost 3 bases, J lost 2 bases, and 5 bases stayed unmatched. Germline loops: CDR1 SGHRS, CDR2 YFSETQ. This CDR3 comprises 15 residues. CDR3 nucleotides: TGCGCCAGCAGCTCCCATAGCGGGAACACAGATACGCAGTATTTT. It translates to CASSSHSGNTDTQYF.

J is TRBJ2-3 and V is TRBV20-1; D perhaps matches TRBD2 (6 bases). Trimming left V 0 bases short and J 6 bases short, with 19 bases between. The germline gives CDR1 DFQATT, CDR2 SNEGSKA (reference sequence). The CDR3 is made up of 16 amino acids. CDR3 DNA sequence: TGCAGTGCTAGAGATCGGGGGAACGGCTATGGGGATACGCAGTATTTT. Translated, it gives CSARDRGNGYGDTQYF.

In this sample, this clonotype turned up many times. V usage is TRBV27 and J usage is TRBJ2-1, with D possibly TRBD1 on 6 matching bases. This CDR3 comprises 13 residues. The V and J ends lost 6 bases and 4 bases respectively, with 10 bases between them. Germline V CDR1 and CDR2: MNHEY, SMNVEV (reference sequence). DNA of the CDR3: TGTGCCAGCAGCCCGACAGGTTACAATGAGCAGTTCTTC. Translation gives CASSPTGYNEQFF.

This clonotype was observed many times. One end of the junction does not line up with germline, which may come from a read error. This chain uses TRBV6-1 with TRBJ2-2; possible D gene TRBD1, 6 bases. The CDR3 is made up of 16 amino acids. CDR1 is MNHNS and CDR2 is SASEGT in the germline V gene. The CDR3 here is CASREAGTRNTGELFF. The CDR3 nucleotides are TGTGCCAGCAGAGAAGCCGGGACACGGAACACCGGGGAGCTGTTTTTT.

This clonotype has a count of ten or more. V and J are TRBV7-2 and TRBJ2-1; tentative D call: TRBD1 (6 bases). The CDR3 totals 16 residues. Trimming shortened V by 4 bases and J by 4 bases, and 17 bases separated the two germline ends. Germline CDR1 and CDR2: SGHTA and FQGNSA. CDR3 nucleotide sequence: TGTGCCAGCAGCTGGGGGCGGATAGGCTTTTACAATGAGCAGTTCTTC. Translation gives CASSWGRIGFYNEQFF. Combining the CDR3 with reference TRBV7-2 and TRBJ2-1 gives the whole variable domain GAGVSQSPSNKVTEKGKDVELRCDPISGHTALYWYRQSLGQGLEFLIYFQGNSAPDKSGLPSDRFSAERTGGSVSTLTIQRTQQEDSAVYLCASSWGRIGFYNEQFFGPGTRLTVL.

This clonotype was found many times. The chain couples TRBV7-3 to TRBJ2-5, with D perhaps TRBD1 or TRBD2 (5 bases each). Trimming left V 0 bases short and J 4 bases short, with 12 bases between. The CDR3 contains 15 residues. From germline, CDR1 is SGHTA and CDR2 FQGTGA. The CDR3 coding sequence is TGTGCCAGCAGCTTAACAGGGGCCGGGGCAGAGACCCAGTACTTC. It is translated as CASSLTGAGAETQYF.

This clonotype was observed a handful of times. The rearrangement joins TRBV7-3 to TRBJ2-2, with 11 positions matching TRBD2. Germline V gene lookup returns CDR1 SGHTA and CDR2 FQGTGA. The V and J ends lost 5 bases and 5 bases, in that order; junction bases with no gene match: 7. The length of the CDR3 is 16 residues. CDR3 DNA: TGTGCCAGCAGCCGTAGCGGGAGGGCCTCGACCGGGGAGCTGTTTTTT. Amino acids: CASSRSGRASTGELFF.

V is TRBV20-1 and J is TRBJ2-3, with 12 positions matching TRBD2. V lost 0 bases, J lost 1 base, and 8 bases stayed unmatched. Per germline, CDR1 DFQATT and CDR2 SNEGSKA (reference sequence). This CDR3 is 18 amino acids long. The CDR3 sequence is CSARDQRASGRGTDTQYF. The CDR3 DNA sequence: TGCAGTGCTAGAGATCAAAGGGCTAGCGGGAGGGGCACAGATACGCAGTATTTT.

This clonotype was counted a few times. This chain connects TRBV6-2 or TRBV6-3 to TRBJ2-7; TRBD2 matches at 11 bases. V lost 5 bases, J lost 3 bases, and 3 bases stayed unmatched. Germline V gene sequence: CDR1 MNHEY, CDR2 SVGEGT. The CDR3 runs 14 residues. The chain's CDR3 is CASSRLAGLYEQYF. As DNA, the CDR3 is TGTGCCAGCAGTCGACTAGCGGGACTCTACGAGCAGTACTTC.

Worth noting for this clonotype: Its ends do not fully match the called genes, so a read error is possible. The rearrangement links TRBV10-1 to TRBJ2-1; D is undetermined. There are 12 residues in the CDR3. The germline V gene encodes CDR1 WNHNN and CDR2 SYGVQD (reference sequence). The CDR3 is CANSDRAYGQFF. CDR3 DNA: TGCGCCAACAGTGACCGGGCATACGGGCAGTTCTTC.

This clonotype was seen repeatedly, ten times or more. The gene calls are TRBV5-1 and TRBJ2-7; TRBD2 might be the D (6 bases). This CDR3 has 15 residues. V was cut by 4 bases and J by 2 bases, with 16 bases left in between. Germline-derived CDR1 and CDR2 are SGHRS and YFSETQ. CDR3 loop: CASSEGTYRTYEQYF. Written as DNA, the CDR3 is TGCGCCAGCAGCGAAGGGACTTACCGGACCTACGAGCAGTACTTC.

CDR3 sequence reads: CASSFEGSYNEQFF. The CDR3 DNA is TGTGCCAGCAGCTTCGAGGGTTCCTACAATGAGCAGTTCTTC. The chain uses TRBV5-4 and TRBJ2-1; possibly TRBD2 for D (5 bases). The germline V gene encodes CDR1 SGHNT and CDR2 YYREEE (reference sequence). The CDR3 contains 14 residues. V was cut by 2 bases and J by 1 base, with 7 bases left in between.

This clonotype was counted at least ten times. CDR3 nucleotide sequence: TGCGCCAGCAGCTTGGACAGGGGGAACTATGGCTACACCTTC. This translates into CASSLDRGNYGYTF. This sequence joins TRBV5-1 and TRBJ1-2, with TRBD1 matching over 8 bases. The J segment lost 2 bases and the V segment lost 0 bases, leaving 0 bases of the junction unmatched. The CDR3 has 14 amino acids. Germline lookup yields CDR1 SGHRS and CDR2 YFSETQ.

This clonotype was recorded many times. This chain uses TRBV11-2 with TRBJ2-3; possible D gene TRBD2, 5 bases. Trimming pared 3 bases from V and 0 bases from J, leaving 10 bases between. The CDR3 extends over 15 amino acids. Germline lookup yields CDR1 SGHAT and CDR2 FQNNGV. Written as DNA, the CDR3 is TGTGCCAGCAGCTTGGACGGGATCAGCACAGATACGCAGTATTTT. It codes for CASSLDGISTDTQYF.

The chain links TRBV5-1 to TRBJ1-2; no reliable D call. Germline V gene lookup returns CDR1 SGHRS and CDR2 YFSETQ. V was trimmed by 1 base and J by 7 bases, leaving 11 bases between them. The CDR3 sequence is 13 residues long. The CDR3 bases are TGCGCCAGCAGCTTGTCGGTTTCCTCTGGCTACACCTTC. Its translation is CASSLSVSSGYTF. Looking up the rest from reference TRBV5-1 and TRBJ1-2 gives the full variable domain: KAGVTQTPRYLIKTRGQQVTLSCSPISGHRSVSWYQQTPGQGLQFLFEYFSETQRNKGNFPGRFSGRQFSNSRSEMNVSTLELGDSALYLCASSLSVSSGYTFGSGTRLTVV.

This clonotype was counted many times. This chain connects TRBV10-3 to TRBJ1-1, with a possible D match to TRBD1 (5 bases). The CDR3 consists of 14 residues. The ends were cut back, 4 bases at V and 6 bases at J, with 15 bases in the middle. The germline V gene encodes CDR1 ENHRY and CDR2 SYGVKD. CDR3: CAISVRQGLSEAFF. Here the CDR3 DNA reads TGTGCCATCAGTGTCAGGCAGGGATTATCTGAAGCTTTCTTT.

This clonotype was seen only a few times. The chain joins TRBV20-1 to TRBJ2-5, with a possible D match to TRBD2 (6 bases). CDR1 and CDR2 from the germline V gene are DFQATT and SNEGSKA (reference sequence). Trimming pared 5 bases from V and 1 base from J, leaving 14 bases between. This CDR3 region has 14 residues. CDR3 DNA: TGCAGTGCTGGGGCGGGGCGGGCCCAAGAGACCCAGTACTTC. As protein: CSAGAGRAQETQYF.

The chain is built from TRBV28 and TRBJ2-1, with 9 bases that match TRBD1. The germline V gene encodes CDR1 MDHEN and CDR2 SYDVKM. Trimming at V came to 7 bases and at J to 0 bases, leaving 10 bases not matched to a gene. This CDR3 is 17 amino acids long. In nucleotides, the CDR3 is TGTGCCAGCACCGGCCCTCCGGGACAGGGCTCCTACAATGAGCAGTTCTTC. Encoded protein: CASTGPPGQGSYNEQFF.

The chain employs TRBV29-1 and TRBJ2-7; TRBD1 aligns across 8 bases. Germline values: CDR1 SQVTM, CDR2 ANQGSEA. Trimming took 5 bases from V and 4 from J; bases not matched to a gene: 22. The CDR3 is made up of 18 amino acids. CDR3 coding DNA: TGCAGCGTTCGACTCCCTGGGGCGGACAGGGAGCGGTCTTACGAGCAGTACTTC. It encodes CSVRLPGADRERSYEQYF.

This clonotype appeared many times. The rearrangement joins TRBV20-1 to TRBJ2-1; D uncertain. V lost 5 bases and J lost 0, with 11 bases in between. CDR1 and CDR2 from the germline V gene are DFQATT and SNEGSKA (reference sequence). The CDR3 extends over 14 amino acids. The DNA of the CDR3 is TGCAGTGCTCGTGCGGTTAGCTCCTACAATGAGCAGTTCTTC. Protein sequence: CSARAVSSYNEQFF.

V usage is TRBV20-1 and J usage is TRBJ2-7; unclear D gene. Germline assignment: CDR1 DFQATT and CDR2 SNEGSKA (reference sequence). V dropped 0 bases and J dropped 0 bases, with 12 bases sitting between them. The CDR3 is 15 amino acids. CDR3 residues: CSARDFGPRSYEQYF. The CDR3 coding sequence is TGCAGTGCTAGAGACTTCGGACCCCGCTCCTACGAGCAGTACTTC.

Ten or more counts support this clonotype. As DNA, the CDR3 is TGCAGTGCTAGAAGCCCTAGCTCCTATAATTCACCCCTCCACTTT. Translated: CSARSPSSYNSPLHF. The gene calls are TRBV20-1 and TRBJ1-6; D not resolved. The CDR3 sequence is 15 residues long. CDR1 is DFQATT and CDR2 is SNEGSKA in the germline V gene (reference sequence). The V end was cut by 2 bases, the J end by 0 bases, with 8 bases between.